The T cell receptor beta chain described here comes from a study of blood T cell repertoires in COVID-19. Study-wide context: Acute and convalescent COVID-19 samples came from the United States, Italy and Spain. The analysed material was cDNA or gDNA that came from T cells, B-cell-depleted T cells, or PBMCs.

Unmatched junction bases numbered 5, after V lost 1 base and J lost 0 bases. The CDR3 spans 18 residues. The germline V gene encodes CDR1 LGHNA and CDR2 YNFKEQ. Authors' analysis steps: Reference gene primers were amplified, and this amplification served to estimate nucleated cell counts. The table came from immunoSEQ multiplex PCR; TCRdb's copy has only in-frame clones and leaves some out. D and trimming come from the DNA, and the V and J calls and clone size come from that table. Among 30,000 to 35,000 clones, almost 85% were seen once, and the ten largest hold 8% to 10%. The V gene is TRBV4-2, the J gene TRBJ2-3, with 12 bases lining up with TRBD2. The receptor's source is a man older than 75 with active COVID-19. Source material: peripheral blood. This chain's CDR3 is CASSQGLAGGHSTDTQYF. CDR3 coding DNA: TGTGCCAGCAGCCAAGGGCTAGCGGGGGGGCATAGCACAGATACGCAGTATTTT.